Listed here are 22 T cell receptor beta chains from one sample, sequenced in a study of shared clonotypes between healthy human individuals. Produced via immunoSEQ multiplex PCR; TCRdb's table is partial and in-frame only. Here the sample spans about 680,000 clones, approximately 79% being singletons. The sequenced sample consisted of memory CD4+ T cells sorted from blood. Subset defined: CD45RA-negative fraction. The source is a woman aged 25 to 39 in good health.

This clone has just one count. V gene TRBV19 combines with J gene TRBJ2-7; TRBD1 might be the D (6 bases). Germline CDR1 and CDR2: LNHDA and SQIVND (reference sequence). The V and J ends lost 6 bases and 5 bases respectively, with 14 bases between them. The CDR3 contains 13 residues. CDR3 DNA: TGTGCCAGTAGGCGGCCAGGGGTAGACGAGCAGTACTTC. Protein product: CASRRPGVDEQYF. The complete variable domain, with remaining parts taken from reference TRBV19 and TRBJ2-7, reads DGGITQSPKYLFRKEGQNVTLSCEQNLNHDAMYWYRQDPGQGLRLIYYSQIVNDFQKGDIAEGYSVSREKKESFPLTVTSAQKNPTAFYLCASRRPGVDEQYFGPGTRLTVT.

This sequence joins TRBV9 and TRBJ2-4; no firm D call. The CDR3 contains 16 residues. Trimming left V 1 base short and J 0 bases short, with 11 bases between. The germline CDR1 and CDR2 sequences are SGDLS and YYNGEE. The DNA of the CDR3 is TGTGCCAGCAGCGTAAGTCCGCTGCTAGCCAAAAACATTCAGTACTTC. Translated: CASSVSPLLAKNIQYF.

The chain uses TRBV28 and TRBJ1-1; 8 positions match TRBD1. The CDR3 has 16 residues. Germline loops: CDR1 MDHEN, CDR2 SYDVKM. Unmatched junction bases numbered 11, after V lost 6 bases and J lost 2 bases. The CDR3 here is CASRRTGGISNTEAFF. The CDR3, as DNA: TGTGCCAGCAGGCGTACAGGGGGGATTTCAAACACTGAAGCTTTCTTT. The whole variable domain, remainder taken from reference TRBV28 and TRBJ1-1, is DVKVTQSSRYLVKRTGEKVFLECVQDMDHENMFWYRQDPGLGLRLIYFSYDVKMKEKGDIPEGYSVSREKKERFSLILESASTNQTSMYLCASRRTGGISNTEAFFGQGTRLTVV.

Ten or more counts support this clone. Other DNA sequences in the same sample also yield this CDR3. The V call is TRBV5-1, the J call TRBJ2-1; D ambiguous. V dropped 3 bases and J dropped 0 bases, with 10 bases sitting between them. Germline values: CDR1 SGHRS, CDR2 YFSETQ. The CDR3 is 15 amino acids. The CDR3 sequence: CASSSDSSSYNEQFF. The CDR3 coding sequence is TGCGCCAGCAGCTCCGACTCGAGCTCCTACAATGAGCAGTTCTTC.

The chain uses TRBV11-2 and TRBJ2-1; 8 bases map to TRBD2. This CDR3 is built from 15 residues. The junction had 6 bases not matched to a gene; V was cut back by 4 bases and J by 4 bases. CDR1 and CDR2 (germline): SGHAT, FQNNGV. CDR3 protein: CASSSTGTRYNEQFF. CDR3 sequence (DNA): TGTGCCAGCAGCTCGACCGGGACTAGGTACAATGAGCAGTTCTTC.

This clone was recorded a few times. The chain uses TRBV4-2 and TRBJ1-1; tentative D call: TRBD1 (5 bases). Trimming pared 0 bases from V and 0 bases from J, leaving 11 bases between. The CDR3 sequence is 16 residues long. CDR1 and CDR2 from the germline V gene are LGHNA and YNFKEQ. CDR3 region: CASSQEGPPMNTEAFF. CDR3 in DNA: TGTGCCAGCAGCCAAGAGGGACCCCCAATGAACACTGAAGCTTTCTTT.

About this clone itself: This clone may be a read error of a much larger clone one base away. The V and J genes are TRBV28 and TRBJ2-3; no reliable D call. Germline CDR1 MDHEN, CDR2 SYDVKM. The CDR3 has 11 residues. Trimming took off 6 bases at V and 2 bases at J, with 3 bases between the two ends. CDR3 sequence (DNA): TGTGCCAGCAGGAACACAGATACGCAGTATTTT. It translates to CASRNTDTQYF.

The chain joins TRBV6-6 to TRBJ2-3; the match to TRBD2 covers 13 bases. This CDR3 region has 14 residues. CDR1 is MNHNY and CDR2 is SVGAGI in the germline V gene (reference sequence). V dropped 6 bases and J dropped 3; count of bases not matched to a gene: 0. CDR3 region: CASRLAGGTDTQYF. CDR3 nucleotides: TGTGCCAGCAGACTAGCGGGAGGGACAGATACGCAGTATTTT.

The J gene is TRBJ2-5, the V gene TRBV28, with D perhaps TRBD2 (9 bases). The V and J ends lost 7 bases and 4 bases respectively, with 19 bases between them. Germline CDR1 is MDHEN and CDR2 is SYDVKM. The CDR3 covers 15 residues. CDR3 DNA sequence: TGTGCCAGCACAGGGGGCGCGGGAGGGCCAGAGACCCAGTACTTC. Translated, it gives CASTGGAGGPETQYF.

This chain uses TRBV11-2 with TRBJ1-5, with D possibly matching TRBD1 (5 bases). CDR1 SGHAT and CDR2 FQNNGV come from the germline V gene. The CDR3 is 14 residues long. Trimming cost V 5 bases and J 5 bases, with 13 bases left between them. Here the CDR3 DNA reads TGTGCCAGCAGCCGCGGGAGGGGCGATCAGCCCCAGCATTTT. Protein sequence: CASSRGRGDQPQHF. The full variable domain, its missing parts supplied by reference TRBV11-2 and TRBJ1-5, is EAGVAQSPRYKIIEKRQSVAFWCNPISGHATLYWYQQILGQGPKLLIQFQNNGVVDDSQLPKDRFSAERLKGVDSTLKIQPAKLEDSAVYLCASSRGRGDQPQHFGDGTRLSIL.

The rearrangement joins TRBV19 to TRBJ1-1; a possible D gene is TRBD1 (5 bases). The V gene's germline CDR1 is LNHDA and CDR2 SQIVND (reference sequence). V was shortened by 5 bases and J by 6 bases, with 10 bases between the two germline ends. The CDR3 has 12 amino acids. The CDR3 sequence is CASSFRQSEAFF. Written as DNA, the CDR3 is TGTGCCAGTAGTTTCCGACAGTCTGAAGCTTTCTTT.

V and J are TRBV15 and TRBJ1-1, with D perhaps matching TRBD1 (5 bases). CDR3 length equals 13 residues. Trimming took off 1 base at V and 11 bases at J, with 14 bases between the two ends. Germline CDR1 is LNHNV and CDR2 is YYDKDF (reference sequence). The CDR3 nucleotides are TGTGCCACCAGCAGAGGGCAGGGTCGGTCGGCTTTCTTT. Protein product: CATSRGQGRSAFF. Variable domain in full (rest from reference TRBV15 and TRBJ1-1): DAMVIQNPRYQVTQFGKPVTLSCSQTLNHNVMYWYQQKSSQAPKLLFHYYDKDFNNEADTPDNFQSRRPNTSFCFLDIRSPGLGDTAMYLCATSRGQGRSAFFGQGTRLTVV.

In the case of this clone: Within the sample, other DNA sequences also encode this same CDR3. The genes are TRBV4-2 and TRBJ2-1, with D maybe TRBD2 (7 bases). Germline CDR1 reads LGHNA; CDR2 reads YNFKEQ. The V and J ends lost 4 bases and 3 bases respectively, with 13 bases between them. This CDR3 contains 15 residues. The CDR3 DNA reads TGTGCCAGCAGCCCTAGCGGAGGGGGCTACAATGAGCAGTTCTTC. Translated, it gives CASSPSGGGYNEQFF.

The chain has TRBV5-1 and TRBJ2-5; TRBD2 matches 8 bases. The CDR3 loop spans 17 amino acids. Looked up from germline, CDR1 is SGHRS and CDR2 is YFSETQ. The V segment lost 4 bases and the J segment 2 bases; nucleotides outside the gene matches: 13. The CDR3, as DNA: TGCGCCAGCAGCCCAGCCACGACTAGCGCCTCACAAGAGACCCAGTACTTC. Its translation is CASSPATTSASQETQYF. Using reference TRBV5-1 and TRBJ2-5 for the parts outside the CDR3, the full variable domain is KAGVTQTPRYLIKTRGQQVTLSCSPISGHRSVSWYQQTPGQGLQFLFEYFSETQRNKGNFPGRFSGRQFSNSRSEMNVSTLELGDSALYLCASSPATTSASQETQYFGPGTRLLVL.

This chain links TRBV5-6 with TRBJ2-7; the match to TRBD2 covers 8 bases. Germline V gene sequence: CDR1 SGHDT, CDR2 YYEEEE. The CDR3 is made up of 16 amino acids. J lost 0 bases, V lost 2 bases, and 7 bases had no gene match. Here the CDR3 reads CASSFGTGGSSYEQYF. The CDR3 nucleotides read TGTGCCAGCAGCTTTGGTACGGGAGGGAGCTCCTACGAGCAGTACTTC.

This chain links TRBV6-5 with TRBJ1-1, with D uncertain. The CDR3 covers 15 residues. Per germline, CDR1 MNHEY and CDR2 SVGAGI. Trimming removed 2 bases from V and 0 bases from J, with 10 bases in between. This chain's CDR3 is CASSYAPTLNTEAFF. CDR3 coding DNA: TGTGCCAGCAGTTACGCCCCGACGCTGAACACTGAAGCTTTCTTT.

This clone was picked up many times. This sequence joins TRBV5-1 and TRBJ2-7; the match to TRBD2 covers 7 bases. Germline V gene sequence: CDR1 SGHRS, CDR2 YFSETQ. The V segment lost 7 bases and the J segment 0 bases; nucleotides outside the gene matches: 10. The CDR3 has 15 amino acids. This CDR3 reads CASRAEAGSSYEQYF. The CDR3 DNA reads TGCGCCAGCCGCGCGGAAGCGGGAAGCTCCTACGAGCAGTACTTC.

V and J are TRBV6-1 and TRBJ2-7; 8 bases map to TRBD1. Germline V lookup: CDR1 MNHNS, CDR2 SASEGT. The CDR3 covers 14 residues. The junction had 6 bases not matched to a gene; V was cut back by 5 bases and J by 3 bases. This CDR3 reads CASSQDRVRYEQYF. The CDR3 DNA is TGTGCCAGCAGTCAGGACAGGGTCCGCTACGAGCAGTACTTC.

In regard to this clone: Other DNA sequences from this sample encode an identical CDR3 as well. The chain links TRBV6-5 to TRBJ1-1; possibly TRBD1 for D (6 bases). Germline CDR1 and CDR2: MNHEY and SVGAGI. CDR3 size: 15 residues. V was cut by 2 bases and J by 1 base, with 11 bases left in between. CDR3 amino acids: CASSYGGRGNTEAFF. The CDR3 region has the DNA TGTGCCAGCAGTTACGGGGGGCGCGGGAACACTGAAGCTTTCTTT.

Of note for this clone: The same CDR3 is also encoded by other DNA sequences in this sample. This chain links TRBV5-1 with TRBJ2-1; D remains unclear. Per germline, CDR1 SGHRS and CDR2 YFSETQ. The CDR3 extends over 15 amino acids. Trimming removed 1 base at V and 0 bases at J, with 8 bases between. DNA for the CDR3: TGCGCCAGCAGCTTGTCTTCGGGCTCCTACAATGAGCAGTTCTTC. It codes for CASSLSSGSYNEQFF.

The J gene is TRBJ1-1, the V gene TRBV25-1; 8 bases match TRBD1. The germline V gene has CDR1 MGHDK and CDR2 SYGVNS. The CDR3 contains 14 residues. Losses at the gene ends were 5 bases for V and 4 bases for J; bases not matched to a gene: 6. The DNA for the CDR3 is TGTGCCAGCAGTATACAGGGGGGAGGCACTGAAGCTTTCTTT. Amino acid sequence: CASSIQGGGTEAFF. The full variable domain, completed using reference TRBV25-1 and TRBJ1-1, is EADIYQTPRYLVIGTGKKITLECSQTMGHDKMYWYQQDPGMELHLIHYSYGVNSTEKGDLSSESTVSRIRTEHFPLTLESARPSHTSQYLCASSIQGGGTEAFFGQGTRLTVV.

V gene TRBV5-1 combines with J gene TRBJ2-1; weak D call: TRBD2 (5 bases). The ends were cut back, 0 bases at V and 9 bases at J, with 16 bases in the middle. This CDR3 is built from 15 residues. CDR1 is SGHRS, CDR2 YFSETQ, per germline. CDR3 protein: CASSLGVGARTEQFF. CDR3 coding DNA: TGCGCCAGCAGCTTGGGGGTGGGAGCGCGCACTGAGCAGTTCTTC.